Listed below are T cell receptor beta chains from one sample, sequenced in a study of blood T cell dynamics during melanoma immunotherapy. Clones were read by immunoSEQ multiplex PCR, and TCRdb kept only the in-frame ones, dropping some. This sample yields about 18,000 clones, of which approximately 90% are seen a single time; 1.5% to 2% belongs to the top ten. This specimen consisted of blood, obtained from a patient treated with checkpoint blockade. These receptors came from a human donor with melanoma. CDR3s include the opening cysteine and the closing phenylalanine or tryptophan. Fields, in order: V gene, J gene, clone size, D gene, CDR3 protein, CDR3 DNA. D genes are given only for firm matches. Clone size appears in some rows only: once, few, many, or a class for an expanded clone.

TRBV11-2	TRBJ2-3	.	TRBD1	CASSLRDRDMDTQYF	TGTGCCAGCAGCCTCCGGGACAGGGACATGGATACGCAGTATTTT
TRBV19	TRBJ1-2	.	.	CASSTTFETGRGYGYTF	TGTGCCAGTAGTACAACCTTCGAAACAGGGCGCGGCTATGGCTACACCTTC
TRBV5-1	TRBJ1-1	.	TRBD1	CASSLALGGGTEAFF	TGCGCCAGCAGCTTGGCCTTAGGGGGCGGCACTGAAGCTTTCTTT
TRBV7-2	TRBJ2-1	once	.	CASSPDTGRTNEQFF	TGTGCCAGCAGCCCAGACACGGGAAGGACGAATGAGCAGTTCTTC
TRBV6-6	TRBJ2-7	.	TRBD1	CASSYSRDREKYF	TGTGCCAGCAGTTACTCAAGGGACAGGGAGAAGTACTTC
TRBV7-9	TRBJ2-7	.	.	CASSPSGTLLYEQYF	TGTGCCAGCAGCCCTTCCGGGACGCTTCTCTACGAGCAGTACTTC
TRBV5-4	TRBJ2-1	.	.	CASSGKEGRREQFF	TGTGCCAGCAGCGGAAAGGAGGGCCGGAGGGAGCAGTTCTTC
TRBV2	TRBJ1-1	.	TRBD1	CASSQAGGRNTEAFF	TGTGCCAGCAGTCAAGCAGGGGGCAGAAACACTGAAGCTTTCTTT
TRBV4-1	TRBJ1-5	.	TRBD1	CASSQGGTGKRNQPQHF	TGCGCCAGCAGCCAAGGCGGGACAGGGAAGAGGAATCAGCCCCAGCATTTT
TRBV21-1	TRBJ2-4	.	.	CASRSTDRAVNIQYF	TGTGCCAGCAGATCCACGGACAGGGCCGTAAACATTCAGTACTTC
TRBV7-9	TRBJ2-5	.	.	CASSRSGAETQYF	TGTGCCAGCAGCCGCTCGGGGGCGGAGACCCAGTACTTC
TRBV10-3	TRBJ1-1	.	.	CAISRGTEAFF	TGTGCCATCAGTAGAGGGACTGAAGCTTTCTTT
TRBV19	TRBJ1-1	once	.	CASRDGRMNTEAFF	TGTGCCAGTAGGGACGGCCGCATGAACACTGAAGCTTTCTTT
TRBV2	TRBJ2-3	.	.	CASSEAWPDENNGDTQYF	TGTGCCAGCAGTGAAGCCTGGCCAGATGAAAACAACGGAGATACGCAGTATTTT
TRBV6-6	TRBJ2-1	once	.	CASTLGNEQFF	TGTGCCAGCACCCTAGGAAACGAGCAGTTCTTC
TRBV7-9	TRBJ1-3	.	.	CASSPSSGNTIYF	TGTGCCAGCAGCCCATCCTCTGGAAACACCATATATTTT